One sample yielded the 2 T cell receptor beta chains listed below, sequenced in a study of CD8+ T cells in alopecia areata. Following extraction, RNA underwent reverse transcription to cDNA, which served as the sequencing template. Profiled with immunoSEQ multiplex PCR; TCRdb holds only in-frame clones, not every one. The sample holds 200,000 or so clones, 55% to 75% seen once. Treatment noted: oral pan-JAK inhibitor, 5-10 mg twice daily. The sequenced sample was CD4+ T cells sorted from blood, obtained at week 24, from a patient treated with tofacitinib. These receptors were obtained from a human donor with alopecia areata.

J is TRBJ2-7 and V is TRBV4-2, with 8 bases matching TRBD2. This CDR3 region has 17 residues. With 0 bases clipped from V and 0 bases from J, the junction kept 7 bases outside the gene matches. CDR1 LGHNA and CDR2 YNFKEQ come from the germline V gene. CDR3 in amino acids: CASSQDPAGVNSYEQYF. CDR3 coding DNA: TGTGCCAGCAGCCAAGACCCAGCGGGGGTGAACTCCTACGAGCAGTACTTC.

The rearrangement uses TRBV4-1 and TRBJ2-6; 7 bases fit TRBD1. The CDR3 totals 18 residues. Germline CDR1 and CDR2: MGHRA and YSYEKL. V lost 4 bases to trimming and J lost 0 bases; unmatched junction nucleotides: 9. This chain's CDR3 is CASSLNTGQRSGANVLTF. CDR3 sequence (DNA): TGCGCCAGCAGCCTAAATACGGGACAGCGCTCTGGGGCCAACGTCCTGACTTTC.